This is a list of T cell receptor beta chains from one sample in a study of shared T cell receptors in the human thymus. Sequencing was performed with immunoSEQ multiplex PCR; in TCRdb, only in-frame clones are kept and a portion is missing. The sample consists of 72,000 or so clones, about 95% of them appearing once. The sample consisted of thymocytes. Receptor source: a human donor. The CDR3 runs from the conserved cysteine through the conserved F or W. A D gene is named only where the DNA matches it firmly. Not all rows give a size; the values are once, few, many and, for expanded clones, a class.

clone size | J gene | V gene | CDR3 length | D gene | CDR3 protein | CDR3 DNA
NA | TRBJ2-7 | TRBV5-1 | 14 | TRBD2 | CASSLGPGAGEQYF | TGCGCCAGCAGCTTGGGGCCAGGAGCGGGGGAGCAGTACTTC
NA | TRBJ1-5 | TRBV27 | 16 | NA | CASGEGALYSNQPQHF | TGTGCCAGCGGGGAAGGGGCCCTATATAGCAATCAGCCCCAGCATTTT
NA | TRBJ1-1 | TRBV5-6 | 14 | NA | CASSLVGGSTEAFF | TGTGCCAGCAGCTTGGTTGGAGGGAGCACTGAAGCTTTCTTT
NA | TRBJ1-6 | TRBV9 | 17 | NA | CASSTQDKTSYNSPLHF | TGTGCCAGCAGCACACAAGACAAAACCTCCTATAATTCACCCCTCCACTTT
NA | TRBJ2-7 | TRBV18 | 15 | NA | CASSPAGKSSYEQYF | TGTGCCAGCTCACCAGCGGGGAAAAGCTCCTACGAGCAGTACTTC
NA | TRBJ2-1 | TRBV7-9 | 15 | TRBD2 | CASSLGLAEYNEQFF | TGTGCCAGCAGCTTGGGACTAGCGGAATACAATGAGCAGTTCTTC
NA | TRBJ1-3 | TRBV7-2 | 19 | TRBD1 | CASSHIPGQAFFSGNTIYF | TGTGCCAGCAGCCATATCCCGGGACAGGCATTCTTCTCTGGAAACACCATATATTTT
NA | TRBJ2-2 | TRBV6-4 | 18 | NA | CASSDSKTGNANTGELFF | TGTGCCAGCAGTGACTCGAAAACAGGGAACGCGAACACCGGGGAGCTGTTTTTT
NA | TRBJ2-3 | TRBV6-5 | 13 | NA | CASSRKGPDTQYF | TGTGCCAGCAGTCGTAAGGGCCCGGATACGCAGTATTTT
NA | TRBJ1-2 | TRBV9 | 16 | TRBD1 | CASSPPGQGKHYGYTF | TGTGCCAGCAGCCCCCCGGGACAGGGAAAGCACTATGGCTACACCTTC
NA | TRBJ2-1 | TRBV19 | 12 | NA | CASSIKNNEQFF | TGTGCCAGTAGTATCAAGAACAATGAGCAGTTCTTC
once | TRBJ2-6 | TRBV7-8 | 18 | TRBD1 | CASSAEQGPLTGANVLTF | TGTGCCAGCAGCGCAGAACAGGGGCCCCTCACTGGGGCCAACGTCCTGACTTTC
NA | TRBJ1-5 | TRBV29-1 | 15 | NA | CSVERVGGRAQPQHF | TGCAGCGTTGAAAGAGTAGGCGGCAGGGCTCAGCCCCAGCATTTT
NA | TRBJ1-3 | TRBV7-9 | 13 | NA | CASSPSRGPTIYF | TGTGCCAGCAGCCCTTCCCGGGGCCCCACCATATATTTT
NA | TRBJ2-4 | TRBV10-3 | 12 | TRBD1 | CAIGDRVNIQYF | TGTGCCATCGGGGACAGGGTAAACATTCAGTACTTC
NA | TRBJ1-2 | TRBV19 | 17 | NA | CASSIAIRDAGSYGYTF | TGTGCCAGTAGTATAGCGATCCGGGACGCGGGAAGTTATGGCTACACCTTC
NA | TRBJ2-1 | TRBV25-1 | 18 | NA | CASSEKGRGGSSYNEQFF | TGTGCCAGCAGTGAAAAGGGGAGAGGAGGGAGCTCCTACAATGAGCAGTTCTTC
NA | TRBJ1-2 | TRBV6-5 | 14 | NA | CASSPSAWGLRYTF | TGTGCCAGCAGCCCCAGTGCCTGGGGATTGCGCTACACCTTC
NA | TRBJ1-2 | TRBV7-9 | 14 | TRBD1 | CASSSGQDFYGYTF | TGTGCCAGCAGTTCGGGACAGGACTTCTATGGCTACACCTTC
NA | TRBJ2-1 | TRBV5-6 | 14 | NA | CASKPERSYNEQFF | TGTGCCAGCAAACCAGAACGCTCCTACAATGAGCAGTTCTTC
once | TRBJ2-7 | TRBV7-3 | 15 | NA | CASSLASVPLYEQYF | TGTGCCAGCAGCCTGGCTAGCGTCCCTTTGTACGAGCAGTACTTC
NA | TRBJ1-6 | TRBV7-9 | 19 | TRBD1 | CASSSRDRAKAYPNSPLHF | TGTGCCAGCAGCTCAAGGGACAGGGCTAAGGCCTATCCCAATTCACCCCTCCACTTT
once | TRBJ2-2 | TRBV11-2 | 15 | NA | CASSLRGQNTGELFF | TGTGCCAGCAGCTTACGGGGCCAGAACACCGGGGAGCTGTTTTTT
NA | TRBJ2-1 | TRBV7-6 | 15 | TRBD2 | CASSSTSGRYNEQFF | TGTGCCAGCAGCTCGACTAGCGGGCGTTACAATGAGCAGTTCTTC
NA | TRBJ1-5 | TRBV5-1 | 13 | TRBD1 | CASSLTGGQPQHF | TGCGCCAGCAGCCTAACAGGGGGGCAGCCCCAGCATTTT
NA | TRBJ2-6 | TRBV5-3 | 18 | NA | CARSLGFQGGNGANVLTF | TGTGCCAGAAGCTTGGGTTTCCAGGGCGGGAATGGGGCCAACGTCCTGACTTTC
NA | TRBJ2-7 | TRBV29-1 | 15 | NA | CSVGRSRGYAYEQYF | TGCAGCGTTGGTCGGAGCAGGGGATACGCCTACGAGCAGTACTTC
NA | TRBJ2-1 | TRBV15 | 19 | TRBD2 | CATSRDRMTSGSSYNEQFF | TGTGCCACCAGCAGAGATCGAATGACTAGCGGAAGCTCCTACAATGAGCAGTTCTTC
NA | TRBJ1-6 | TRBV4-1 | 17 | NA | CASSQFLNPGPNSPLHF | TGCGCCAGCAGCCAATTCCTTAATCCCGGACCGAATTCACCCCTCCACTTT
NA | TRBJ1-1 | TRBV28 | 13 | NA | CASSLLTQAEAFF | TGTGCCAGCAGTTTACTCACGCAGGCTGAAGCTTTCTTT
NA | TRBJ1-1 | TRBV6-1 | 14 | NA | CASSTQGRSTEAFF | TGTGCCAGCAGTACACAGGGTAGGAGCACTGAAGCTTTCTTT
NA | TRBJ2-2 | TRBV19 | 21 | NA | CASSITGRGGTNPYNTGELFF | TGTGCCAGTAGTATAACAGGCCGGGGAGGTACCAACCCCTATAACACCGGGGAGCTGTTTTTT
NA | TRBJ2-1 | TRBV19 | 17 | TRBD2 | CASSIVILAGGRDEQFF | TGTGCCAGTAGTATAGTTATCCTAGCGGGGGGCAGGGATGAGCAGTTCTTC
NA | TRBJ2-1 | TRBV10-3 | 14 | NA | CAISEGSSYNEQFF | TGTGCCATCAGTGAGGGGAGCTCCTACAATGAGCAGTTCTTC
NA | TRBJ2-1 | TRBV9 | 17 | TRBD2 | CASSRESSGGPRNEQFF | TGTGCCAGCAGTCGGGAGTCTAGCGGGGGCCCCAGGAATGAGCAGTTCTTC
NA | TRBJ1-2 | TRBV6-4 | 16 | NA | CASSDSPNRPIYGYTF | TGTGCCAGCAGTGACTCACCGAACCGACCCATCTATGGCTACACCTTC
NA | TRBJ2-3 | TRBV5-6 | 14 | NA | CASSFLGFTDTQYF | TGTGCCAGCAGCTTTTTAGGGTTCACAGATACGCAGTATTTT
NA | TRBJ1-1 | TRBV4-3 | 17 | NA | CASSQDSPGREVTEAFF | TGCGCCAGCAGCCAAGATTCCCCAGGGAGAGAGGTCACTGAAGCTTTCTTT